This T cell receptor beta chain comes out of a study of blood T cell repertoires in COVID-19. Study information: There were acute and convalescent COVID-19 samples, and they came from the United States, Italy and Spain. The cDNA or gDNA used as material had been derived from T cells, B-cell-depleted T cells, or PBMCs.

Germline V gene sequence: CDR1 MNHNY, CDR2 SVGAGI (reference sequence). Germline trimming cut 6 bases from V and 4 bases from J; bases unmatched to any gene: 4. CDR3 length: 14 amino acids. Original processing notes: Counts of nucleated cells, estimated from reference gene primer amplification, were obtained. Clones were read by immunoSEQ multiplex PCR, and TCRdb kept only the in-frame ones, dropping some. The V and J calls and clone size were taken over from that table, and D and trimming were inferred from the DNA. The sample holds under 100,000 clones, about 85% seen once. The source is a male donor with acute or convalescent COVID-19. The specimen sequenced was peripheral blood. This rearrangement joins TRBV6-6 to TRBJ1-3; 9 bases are a match to TRBD1. As DNA, the CDR3 is TGTGCCAGCAGGCCGGGACAGGGAGGAAACACCATATATTTT. Its protein is CASRPGQGGNTIYF.